The 12 T cell receptor beta chains in this list originate from one sample, sequenced in a study of OX40 agonist ivuxolimab in advanced cancers. Using immunoSEQ multiplex PCR, the repertoire was profiled, and TCRdb retains in-frame clones only, with some absent. The repertoire holds about 30,000 clones, roughly 82% seen once, with under 30% in the top ten. Source: CD4+ or CD8+ T cells sorted from blood, taken in a trial of the OX40 agonist ivuxolimab. The receptors derive from an adult with an advanced solid tumor such as melanoma, head and neck, liver or kidney cancer.

The J gene is TRBJ2-7, the V gene TRBV2, with 8 bases that match TRBD1. The CDR3 is 15 residues long. V lost 1 base, J lost 6 bases, and 8 bases stayed unmatched. Germline assignment: CDR1 SNHLY and CDR2 FYNNEI. DNA of the CDR3: TGTGCCAGCAGTGAAGTTCGACAGGGGATGGGCGAGCAGTACTTC. Protein sequence: CASSEVRQGMGEQYF.

The chain is built from TRBV7-9 and TRBJ2-7, with D perhaps TRBD1 (6 bases). CDR1 is SEHNR, CDR2 FQNEAQ, per germline (reference sequence). CDR3 length: 13 residues. V lost 4 bases, J lost 0 bases, and 7 bases lay in between. This CDR3 is CASSSGHSYEQYF. In DNA, the CDR3 is TGTGCCAGCAGCTCGGGACACTCCTACGAGCAGTACTTC.

The chain has TRBV13 and TRBJ1-1; D is uncertain. CDR3 size: 13 residues. Deletions cut 0 bases from V and 0 bases from J, with 2 bases between. CDR1 PRHDT and CDR2 FYEKMQ come from the germline V gene (reference sequence). The CDR3 is CASSLGMNTEAFF. CDR3 coding DNA: TGTGCCAGCAGCTTAGGCATGAACACTGAAGCTTTCTTT.

This sequence joins TRBV7-6 and TRBJ2-5; 7 bases fit TRBD2. J was trimmed by 9 bases and V by 5 bases; bases with no gene match: 9. Germline-derived CDR1 and CDR2 are SGHVS and FNYEAQ. The CDR3 has 13 amino acids. The CDR3 DNA follows: TGTGCCAGCAGCCCTCGGGGGGTGGAGGCCCAGTACTTC. It yields the protein CASSPRGVEAQYF.

The rearrangement links TRBV13 to TRBJ1-4; 10 nucleotides agree with TRBD1. With V trimmed by 0 bases and J by 8 bases, 6 bases remained unmatched. This CDR3 region has 16 residues. Germline-derived CDR1 and CDR2 are PRHDT and FYEKMQ (reference sequence). The CDR3 DNA is TGTGCCAGCAGCTTAGGCGACAGGGGGCAGATGGAAAAACTGTTTTTT. This translates into CASSLGDRGQMEKLFF.

This chain uses TRBV10-3 with TRBJ2-2, with TRBD2 identical over 8 bases. CDR3 length equals 14 residues. Germline V gene lookup returns CDR1 ENHRY and CDR2 SYGVKD. J was trimmed by 2 bases and V by 7 bases; bases with no gene match: 3. As DNA, the CDR3 is TGTGCCATCACCAGCGGGAGTAACACCGGGGAGCTGTTTTTT. Amino acid sequence: CAITSGSNTGELFF.

This clone was detected only once. The chain joins TRBV6-5 to TRBJ1-3; unclear D gene. V was trimmed by 0 bases and J by 0 bases, leaving 9 bases between them. Germline CDR1 MNHEY, CDR2 SVGAGI. This CDR3 has 16 residues. CDR3 in DNA: TGTGCCAGCAGTTACTCTGGAACACTCTCTGGAAACACCATATATTTT. This sequence encodes CASSYSGTLSGNTIYF.

The rearrangement uses TRBV30 and TRBJ1-1, with 11 bases identical to TRBD1. Germline V gives CDR1 GTSNPN, CDR2 SVGIG (reference sequence). The V gene end was trimmed by 4 bases and the J gene end by 6 bases; junction bases not matched to a gene: 4. The CDR3 length is 13 residues. CDR3 DNA sequence: TGTGCCTGGAATCCGGGACAGGGGGCTGAAGCTTTCTTT. This translates into CAWNPGQGAEAFF. Variable domain in full (rest from reference TRBV30 and TRBJ1-1): SQTIHQWPATLVQPVGSPLSLECTVEGTSNPNLYWYRQAAGRGLQLLFYSVGIGQISSEVPQNLSASRPQDRQFILSSKKLLLSDSGFYLCAWNPGQGAEAFFGQGTRLTVV.

The V and J genes are TRBV7-9 and TRBJ1-1, with 7 bases fitting TRBD1. In germline, CDR1 is SEHNR, CDR2 FQNEAQ (reference sequence). The V segment lost 6 bases and the J segment 3 bases; nucleotides outside the gene matches: 7. CDR3 length: 14 residues. CDR3 sequence (DNA): TGTGCCAGCAGACCAATTGACAGGGACACTGAAGCTTTCTTT. Translating it yields CASRPIDRDTEAFF.

This clone was seen only once. The chain combines TRBV6-1 with TRBJ2-7, with TRBD1 identical over 11 bases. Germline CDR1 is MNHNS and CDR2 is SASEGT. This CDR3 is built from 16 residues. V gave up 3 bases and J gave up 5 bases; unmatched junction bases: 9. DNA for the CDR3: TGTGCCAGCAGTGATGTATTAGGGGACAGGGGGAACGAGCAGTACTTC. Its protein product is CASSDVLGDRGNEQYF.

The chain joins TRBV30 to TRBJ1-1; TRBD1 might be the D (5 bases). Trimming took 4 bases from V and 8 from J, leaving 17 bases between them. From germline, CDR1 is GTSNPN and CDR2 SVGIG (reference sequence). This CDR3 has 13 amino acids. CDR3 in DNA: TGTGCCTGGAACACAGGCCTAGGGAGGGAAGCTTTCTTT. Translated: CAWNTGLGREAFF.

The J gene is TRBJ1-2, the V gene TRBV18; no definite D call. This CDR3 contains 13 residues. Germline loops: CDR1 KGHSH, CDR2 LQKENI. Trimming took off 5 bases at V and 2 bases at J, with 9 bases between the two ends. This chain's CDR3 is CASSEWENYGYTF. CDR3 coding DNA: TGTGCCAGCTCAGAGTGGGAGAACTATGGCTACACCTTC.